Below, 3 T cell receptor beta chains from the same sample are listed, as sequenced in a study of shared clonotypes between healthy human individuals. This table comes from immunoSEQ multiplex PCR, and its TCRdb copy is limited to in-frame clones, with some not included. This sample has under 300,000 clones; approximately 65% occur once, and the top ten carry 11%. Sequenced sample: memory CD4+ T cells sorted from blood. Stated subset: CD45RA-negative fraction. All receptors come from a man aged 25-40 years in good health.

This clone was counted at least ten times. The chain is built from TRBV5-1 and TRBJ2-1; 10 bases match TRBD2. From germline, CDR1 is SGHRS and CDR2 YFSETQ. The CDR3 has 16 residues. With V trimmed by 4 bases and J by 4 bases, 8 bases remained unmatched. In DNA form, the CDR3 reads TGCGCCAGCAGCACTCTAGCGGGAGATTATTACAATGAGCAGTTCTTC. Translated: CASSTLAGDYYNEQFF.

The CDR3 DNA reads as TGTGCCAGCAGCGGAACTTGGAGTGGGAGCACCGGGGAGCTGTTTTTT. This gives the protein CASSGTWSGSTGELFF. V and J are TRBV11-3 and TRBJ2-2; D is possibly TRBD2 (5 bases). V gave up 5 bases and J gave up 4 bases, with 17 bases separating them. CDR1 and CDR2 from the germline V gene are SGHNT and YENEEA. The CDR3 has 16 residues.

J is TRBJ2-5 and V is TRBV11-1; D is tentatively TRBD1 or TRBD2 (5 bases each). Germline V gene sequence: CDR1 SGHAT, CDR2 FQDESV (reference sequence). V lost 10 bases, J lost 1 base, and 13 bases lay in between. The length of the CDR3 is 13 residues. The CDR3 reads CATQRGSQETQYF. The CDR3 coding sequence is TGTGCCACCCAGAGGGGTAGCCAAGAGACCCAGTACTTC.